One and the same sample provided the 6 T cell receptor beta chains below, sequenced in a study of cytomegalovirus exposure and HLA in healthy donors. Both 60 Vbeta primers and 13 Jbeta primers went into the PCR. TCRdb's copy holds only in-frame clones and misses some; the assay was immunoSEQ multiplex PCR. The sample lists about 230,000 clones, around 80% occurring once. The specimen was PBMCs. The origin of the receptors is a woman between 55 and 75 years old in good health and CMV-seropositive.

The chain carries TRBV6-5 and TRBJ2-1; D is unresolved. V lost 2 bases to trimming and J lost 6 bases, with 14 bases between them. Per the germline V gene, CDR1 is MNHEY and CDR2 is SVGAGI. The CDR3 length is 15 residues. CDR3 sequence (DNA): TGTGCCAGCAGTTACCGCGGTAGTAATAGCAATGAGCAGTTCTTC. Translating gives CASSYRGSNSNEQFF.

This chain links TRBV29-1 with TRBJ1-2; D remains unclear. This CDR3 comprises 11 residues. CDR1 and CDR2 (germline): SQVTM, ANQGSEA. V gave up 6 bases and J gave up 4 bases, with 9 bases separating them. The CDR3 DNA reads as TGCAGCGTGGAGAGTAGCTATGGCTACACCTTC. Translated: CSVESSYGYTF.

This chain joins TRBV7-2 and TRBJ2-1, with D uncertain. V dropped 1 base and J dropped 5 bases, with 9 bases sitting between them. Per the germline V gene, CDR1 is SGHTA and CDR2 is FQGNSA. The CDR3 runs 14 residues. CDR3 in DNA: TGTGCCAGCAGCTTAGACAGTGTCAACAATGAGCAGTTCTTC. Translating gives CASSLDSVNNEQFF. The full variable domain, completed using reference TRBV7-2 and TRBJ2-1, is GAGVSQSPSNKVTEKGKDVELRCDPISGHTALYWYRQSLGQGLEFLIYFQGNSAPDKSGLPSDRFSAERTGGSVSTLTIQRTQQEDSAVYLCASSLDSVNNEQFFGPGTRLTVL.

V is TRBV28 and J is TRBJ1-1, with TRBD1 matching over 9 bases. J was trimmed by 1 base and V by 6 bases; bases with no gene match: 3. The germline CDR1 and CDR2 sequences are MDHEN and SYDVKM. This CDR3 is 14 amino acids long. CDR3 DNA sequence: TGTGCCAGCAGATTGGACAGGGGGAACACTGAAGCTTTCTTT. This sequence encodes CASRLDRGNTEAFF. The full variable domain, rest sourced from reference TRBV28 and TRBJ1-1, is DVKVTQSSRYLVKRTGEKVFLECVQDMDHENMFWYRQDPGLGLRLIYFSYDVKMKEKGDIPEGYSVSREKKERFSLILESASTNQTSMYLCASRLDRGNTEAFFGQGTRLTVV.

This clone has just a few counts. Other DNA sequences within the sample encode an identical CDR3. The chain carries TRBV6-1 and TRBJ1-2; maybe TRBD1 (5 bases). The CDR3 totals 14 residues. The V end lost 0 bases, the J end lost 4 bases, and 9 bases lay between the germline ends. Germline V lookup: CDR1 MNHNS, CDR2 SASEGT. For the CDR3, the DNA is TGTGCCAGCAGTGAAGCGGGGCTGAGCTATGGCTACACCTTC. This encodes CASSEAGLSYGYTF.

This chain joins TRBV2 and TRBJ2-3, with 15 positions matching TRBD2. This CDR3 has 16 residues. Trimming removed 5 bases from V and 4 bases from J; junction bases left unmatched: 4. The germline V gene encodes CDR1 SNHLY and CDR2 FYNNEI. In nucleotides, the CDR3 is TGTGCCAGCAGTCAGCGGACTAGCGGGAGGGCAGATACGCAGTATTTT. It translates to CASSQRTSGRADTQYF.